This TCR beta chain was captured by sequencing in a study of PD-1 blockade in classical Hodgkin lymphoma. The CDR3 is 11 amino acids. V gave up 7 bases and J gave up 8 bases, with 14 bases separating them. The germline V gene encodes CDR1 SQVTM and CDR2 ANQGSEA. Assay: immunoSEQ multiplex PCR; the TCRdb copy retains only in-frame clones and omits some. The data show roughly 150,000 clones, under 85% seen once. Whole-study results and caveats: By C4D1, CD4+ diversity increased significantly, especially in complete responders.

Each of the patients experienced relapse following autologous stem cell transplantation, and their brentuximab vedotin exposure differed. With respect to this clone: Its antigen is still unknown.

The clonotype comes from a human donor with classical Hodgkin lymphoma. Sequencing was performed on peripheral blood mononuclear cells (PBMCs), taken before the second cycle of nivolumab. The chain employs TRBV29-1 and TRBJ1-2; D possibly corresponds to TRBD1 (5 bases). CDR3 sequence: CSGYMGDGYTF. The CDR3 region has the DNA TGCAGCGGTTATATGGGGGACGGCTACACCTTC.